This TCR beta chain was obtained from a study of blood T cell repertoires in COVID-19 (dated by TCRdb to the early 2020s). The study in broad terms: Samples covering the acute and convalescent phases of COVID-19 were provided by collaborators in the United States, Italy and Spain. Where HLA class I and class II types were available, the types were taken from metadata supplied by the sample provider, not from assay-based typing. The repertoires were released in a freely available public database meant as a resource for research on the immune response to SARS-CoV-2. The samples were drawn from the first 160 participants of the ongoing ImmuneRACE study and from 950 to 1,500 subjects provided by 6 global collaborators. The prospective study material was composed of cDNA or gDNA derived from T cells, B-cell-depleted T cells, or PBMCs. Nearly every sample came with metadata listing a de-identified subject ID, COVID-19 status, age in years and sex. The dataset comprised deeply sampled blood TCRbeta repertoires from subjects exposed to, actively infected with, or recovered from COVID-19. The paper's findings and limits, for the study overall: The amount of clinical and demographic metadata varied by source and participant and was provided uncurated.

A word on this clone: The antigen it binds to is not known. The sample holds no much larger clone one base away, and base qualities are not on file.

TCRbeta CDR3 regions were amplified from genomic DNA using the immunoSEQ Assay, a bias-controlled multiplex PCR. The authors processed their data as follows. Nucleated cell counts per sample were estimated from amplification of reference gene primers within the assay. To quantify the absolute abundance of each unique TCRbeta CDR3 rearrangement, sequence reads were collapsed and filtered. For each sample, productive Simpson clonality was calculated as the square root of Simpson's diversity index across productive rearrangements. TCRdb took this table from immuneACCESS and kept in-frame rearrangements with V and J called. Such tables lack part of the clones; where checked against another copy, unresolved V genes explain under half of the gap, and the rest is unexplained. V and J calls and clone size are those listed in that table; D and trimming were worked out from the DNA. This sample is represented by 270,000 or so clones; approximately 89% of them were singletons. The top ten hold roughly 1.2% of the sample.

Enrolling through a virtual design, the prospective study's participants ranged in age from roughly 18 to 95 years and lived across some 22 United States geographic areas. In the prospective study, participants were assigned to cohorts based on the clinical history participants reported in a screening survey and a study questionnaire. In the prospective study, mobile phlebotomists collected whole blood, serum and a nasopharyngeal or oropharyngeal swab from each participant. Additional blood draws and questionnaires over a 2-month period could optionally be provided by prospective study participants. Before DNA extraction, prospective study blood samples were shipped either frozen or at room temperature. Trimming accounts for 1 base at V and 4 bases at J, while the number of junction bases matched to no gene is 7. The germline V gene gives CDR1 as SGHTA and CDR2 as FQGNSA. The CDR3 sequence holds 16 residues, the cysteine and phenylalanine included. Only the CDR3 portion is preserved as DNA: 48 bases, with reading frame beginning at the first base.

This clonotype originated in a woman in her 40s with acute COVID-19. The sequence joins TRBV7-2 to TRBJ2-1, with 7 middle bases fitting TRBD2. Sequencing was done on a sample of PBMCs or T cells enriched from blood (not recorded which). The encoded CDR3 is CASSLVAGERYNEQFF. The DNA reads TGTGCCAGCAGCTTAGTCGCGGGAGAGAGGTACAATGAGCAGTTCTTC.